This is a list of T cell receptor beta chains from one sample in a study of shared clonotypes between healthy human individuals. Clones were read by immunoSEQ multiplex PCR, and TCRdb kept only the in-frame ones, dropping some. The sample carries approximately 2.5 million clones, approximately 92% recorded once. The sequencing input was naive CD4+ T cells sorted from blood. These receptors all stem from a man aged 18 to 35 in good health. The CDR3 runs from the conserved cysteine through the conserved F or W. The D gene is left open where the match is weak. The listing skips clone size in some rows; elsewhere it reads once, few, many or a size class.

V,D,J,length,size,DNA,CDR3
TRBV5-1,TRBD1,TRBJ1-1,15,.,TGCGCCAGCAGCGTCCGACAGGGGACTAACACTGAAGCTTTCTTT,CASSVRQGTNTEAFF
TRBV10-2,.,TRBJ1-5,13,.,TGCGCCAGCAGTGAGTCAACCCCCCAGCCCCAGCATTTT,CASSESTPQPQHF
TRBV9,.,TRBJ1-6,15,.,TGTGCCAGCAGCGTAGCTCCGGGTCATAATTCACCCCTCCACTTT,CASSVAPGHNSPLHF
TRBV4-1,.,TRBJ1-5,17,.,TGCGCCAGCAGCCAAGCGGGACACCAAATTAGCAATCAGCCCCAGCATTTT,CASSQAGHQISNQPQHF
TRBV29-1,.,TRBJ2-5,12,.,TGCAGCGTTGTGGGGGCCGCGGAGACCCAGTACTTC,CSVVGAAETQYF
TRBV25-1,.,TRBJ1-6,14,.,TGTGCCAGCAGTGAGAGGGGGGGTAATTCACCCCTCCACTTT,CASSERGGNSPLHF
TRBV14,.,TRBJ2-7,15,.,TGTGCCAGCAGCCAAGATAGCCTCCTTGGCTACGAGCAGTACTTC,CASSQDSLLGYEQYF
TRBV19,.,TRBJ1-1,14,once,TGTGCCAGTAGTATCCCCCCGGGGAACACTGAAGCTTTCTTT,CASSIPPGNTEAFF
TRBV28,.,TRBJ1-5,18,.,TGTGCCAGCAGTTTAAGGGACGGTAACCCGTTACCATACAGGCCCCAGCATTTT,CASSLRDGNPLPYRPQHF
TRBV30,.,TRBJ2-5,12,.,TGTGCCTGGAGTTTCTGGGGAGAGACCCAGTACTTC,CAWSFWGETQYF
TRBV2,TRBD2,TRBJ2-7,17,.,TGTGCCAGCAGTGCCAGCATGGAGACTAGCGGGGGGTACGAGCAGTACTTC,CASSASMETSGGYEQYF
TRBV2,.,TRBJ1-5,14,.,TGTGCCAGCAGTGAAGCCGAGGTGAATCAGCCCCAGCATTTT,CASSEAEVNQPQHF
TRBV4-1,.,TRBJ2-5,13,once,TGCGCCAGCAGCCAAGGGACACTAGAGACCCAGTACTTC,CASSQGTLETQYF
TRBV10-2,.,TRBJ2-7,12,.,TGCGCCAGCAGTGAGTCGAAGCTAAGGCAGTACTTC,CASSESKLRQYF
TRBV28,.,TRBJ1-3,12,.,TGTGCCAGCAGGGGGGGTGGAAACACCATATATTTT,CASRGGGNTIYF
TRBV28,.,TRBJ2-7,14,.,TGTGCCAGCAGTCTGCCGACAGGAAATTGGGAGCAGTACTTC,CASSLPTGNWEQYF
TRBV6-5,TRBD1,TRBJ1-3,15,.,TGTGCCAGCAGTCGGGGACAGACCTCTGGAAACACCATATATTTT,CASSRGQTSGNTIYF
TRBV6-5,.,TRBJ2-7,12,.,TGTGCCAGCAGTAGCCAGGGAGGCGAGCAGTACTTC,CASSSQGGEQYF
TRBV5-6,.,TRBJ1-2,15,.,TGTGCCAGCAGCGACGGTGGGCTGATTAACTATGGCTACACCTTC,CASSDGGLINYGYTF
TRBV19,TRBD1,TRBJ1-5,15,.,TGTGCCTCCTCCGGGGTTAACAGGGGGTATCAGCCCCAGCATTTT,CASSGVNRGYQPQHF
TRBV20-1,.,TRBJ2-5,11,.,TGCAGTGCTAGAACCCATGAGACCCAGTACTTC,CSARTHETQYF
TRBV5-4,.,TRBJ2-6,16,.,TGTGCCGGTAATGAACAGCCGGGCTCTGGGGCCAACGTCCTGACTTTC,CAGNEQPGSGANVLTF